The source of this T cell receptor beta chain is a study of identical twins. CDR3 length equals 14 residues. V was cut by 6 bases and J by 4 bases, with 10 bases left in between. From germline, CDR1 is WSHSY and CDR2 SAAADI. Notes on the study in general: Excess sharing by twins proved weaker in beta out-of-frame sequences.

This clonotype has a handful of counts. Its antigen remains unidentified. A universal primer binding site was introduced by template switching. The final cDNA contained unique molecular identifiers. A single record per CDR3 protein comes from TCRdb applying MiXCR to the 5' RACE reads. The sample contains about 660,000 distinct CDR3 sequences, approximately 9% of which appear only once. This same sample was also taken into another study, of yellow fever vaccine responses in identical twins.

The rearrangement joins TRBV10-2 to TRBJ2-6; D possibly corresponds to TRBD1 (5 bases). Specimen: PBMCs. The TCR originated in a woman under 30 in good health. The chain's CDR3 is CASRQGDGANVLTF. The CDR3 coding sequence is TGCGCCAGCAGGCAGGGTGACGGGGCCAACGTCCTGACTTTC.